This T cell receptor (beta chain) was sequenced for a study of naive and memory T cell subsets. Between the trimmed V and J ends, which lost 0 bases and 7 bases, there was a span of 15 bases. In germline, CDR1 is LGHNA, CDR2 YSLEER. The CDR3 is 16 amino acids. The library had UMIs added by 3' ligation of an oligonucleotide to TCR cDNA. Whole blood, 2.5 ml, came from adult healthy volunteers. This clonotype has a count of ten or more. Ligated cDNA underwent four rounds of PCR with nested alpha and beta constant region primers and SP2. Alpha and beta constant region primers primed reverse transcription for blood and skin samples. TCRdb re-called the 5' RACE reads through MiXCR, storing one row per CDR3 protein. The table has more than 45,000 distinct CDR3 sequences, 4% to 5% seen once; the top ten hold around 0.84%.

The receptor comes from a female donor in good health. This rearrangement joins TRBV4-3 to TRBJ1-4; the D gene is possibly TRBD1 (6 bases). CDR3 DNA sequence: TGCGCCAGCAGCCAAGATCCCCCAGGGGTTGTTGAAAAACTGTTTTTT. Translating it yields CASSQDPPGVVEKLFF.